This entry concerns a single T cell receptor beta chain. The clone's antigen remains unknown. Base-call qualities are not available, and no considerably larger clone is one nucleotide away. What this sample's time point label stands for: newly diagnosed GD, antithyroid drugs for less than 3 months. RNA was extracted from PBMCs in TRIzol for both TCR sequencing and RNA sequencing. The diagnosis of Graves' disease was made according to American Thyroid Association guidelines. The patients came from an endocrinology department in Xi'an, China. From each patient, roughly 9 milliliters of peripheral blood was collected into an EDTA anticoagulant tube. Ficoll Paque Plus density gradient separation was used to isolate PBMCs, and no further T cell sorting was performed. An Agilent 2100 Bioanalyzer and agarose gel were used to assess RNA quality, and a NanoDrop 2000 was used to measure RNA concentration. CDR1 and CDR2 were assigned from the germline V gene (reference sequence) as MNHEY and SMNVEV. V and J are trimmed by 5 bases and 1 base, and the gene matches miss 8 bases of the junction. Spanning cysteine to phenylalanine, the CDR3 consists of 16 amino acids. Only the CDR3 DNA is retained, 48 bases long and in frame from the first base.

The entry originates in a study of regulatory T cells in long-lasting Graves disease (dated by TCRdb to 2020 to 2023). In the study overall: In the newly diagnosed Graves' disease group, patients had been taking antithyroid drugs for less than 3 months. The study was registered as a clinical trial and conducted in China. A total of some 35 samples underwent TCR sequencing, from 13 patients with persistent Graves' disease and some 20 patients with newly diagnosed Graves' disease. This study used TCR sequencing and RNA sequencing of peripheral blood to compare persistent Graves' disease patients against newly diagnosed Graves' disease patients. What the authors observed across the whole study: More public clonotypes were shared among persistent patients (2,741) than among newly diagnosed patients (966). The authors acknowledged the small sample size as a limitation that may reduce accuracy. Persistent disease showed preferential use of TRBV28, TRBJ1-2 and TRBJ2-5, whereas newly diagnosed disease favored TRBV20-1 and TRBJ2-1. Lower TCR Shannon entropy and fewer highly expanded clones were observed in persistent Graves' disease patients than in newly diagnosed patients, which suggested clonal expansion. Sequencing and analysis were limited to the TCR beta chain. The study examined only peripheral blood because the primary lesion, thyroid tissue, could not be accessed.

Libraries were constructed by multiplex PCR. Sequencing was performed on an Illumina HiSeq 4000. iRepertoire HTBI primers and Arm-PCR amplification of CDR3 regions were used to construct TCR beta libraries. Before sequencing, the PCR products went through gel purification. Per the original workflow: Gene usage analysis of CDR3 amino acid clonotypes used the 55 to 65 TRBV and around 13 TRBJ segments found across samples. COPE and FqMerger were used to merge the filtered high-quality paired reads into contigs. BLAST was used to align contigs to IMGT TRBV, TRBD and TRBJ reference genes, with CDR3 defined following IMGT. Any clonotype with a frequency above 0.1% was classified as a highly expanded clone. Repertoire diversity was measured by Shannon entropy, and V-J evenness by the Gini coefficient. Clonotypes shared by more than one individual were considered public. The public reads were quality trimmed at Q25 with fastp and then assembled into clones with MiXCR by TCRdb, keeping productive beta chains. Merged by CDR3 protein, the rows form single entries marked with the most common genes and DNA. TCRdb, not the authors, supplied the V and J calls. This sample lists approximately 460,000 distinct CDR3 sequences; around 15% were detected once. Around 10% of the sample comes from the top ten.

The same specimen was also included in a second study, on T cells in Graves' hyperthyroidism and ophthalmopathy. That second publication adds: A patient counted as having stable Graves' hyperthyroidism if no progression to ophthalmopathy occurred over 18 months of follow-up. The hyperthyroidism patients were between 18 and 65 years old and newly diagnosed, with a disease duration of less than 2 months. Exclusion was applied to patients with uncontrolled infections, other autoimmune diseases, pregnancy or lactation. Diagnoses were based on clinical symptoms, serum thyroxine and TRAb, thyroid ultrasound and orbital computed tomography. The TCR CDR3 was subjected to a first round of RT-PCR using the HTBI primer set and the Qiagen OneStep RT-PCR kit. Blood samples also contained most of the expanded thyroid clonotypes (frequency above 0.001), which suggests that blood repertoires may reflect thyroid immune responses. A model built on a 13 V-J signature distinguished ophthalmopathy from stable hyperthyroidism, reaching 87.88% sensitivity and about 81% specificity in cross-validation and 80%/75% in testing. In validation, the model predicted progression to ophthalmopathy with 55% to 71% sensitivity and roughly 75% specificity, a median of approximately 6.7 months before onset. A discovery cohort of about 100 patients, about 40 with Graves' ophthalmopathy and under 60 with stable Graves' hyperthyroidism, was used to find distinguishing TCR V-J signatures. Prospective prediction of ophthalmopathy was tested in an independent validation cohort consisting of roughly 19 hyperthyroidism patients and more than 15 patients who later progressed to ophthalmopathy. The 100 discovery patients were divided at random into training and test sets in a 7:3 ratio. Thyroid tissue and blood T-cell repertoires from about six Graves' hyperthyroidism patients were also compared in the study. Following sampling, methimazole starting at 30 mg daily was given to hyperthyroidism patients, and high-dose intravenous methylprednisolone was given to ophthalmopathy patients. Libraries were constructed in a second round of multiplex PCR, after which size selection and purification were carried out. Libraries were sequenced paired-end with 100 bp reads on an Illumina HiSeq2000. Raw data were processed with SOAPnuke, discarding reads with adapters, uncalled bases, mean Phred below 15, or no exact constant-primer or identifier match. High-quality paired reads were merged using COPE v1.2.5, and each unique nucleotide sequence was defined as a clonotype. Clonotypes were aligned to IMGT TRBV, TRBD and TRBJ reference segments using MiTCR v1.1. Only V-J combinations with frequency above 0.0001, covering 99% to 99.2% of repertoires, were analysed. The TCS score was defined as the ratio of F50 (clonal expansion) to E x V (chaos), calculated using BLOSUM62-based TCRdist between CDR3 peptides within each V-J. Welch's t-statistics and random forest reduced 500 to 650 V-J features to about 13, which were used in a naive Bayes classifier (R e1071). No statistical method was used to set the sample size in advance, and investigators knew the group allocation. The paper describes TCR Vbeta CDR3 sequencing of around 140 peripheral blood samples, made up of around 41 ophthalmopathy patients, over 70 hyperthyroidism patients and roughly 17 progressor patients.

The chain employs TRBV27 and TRBJ2-3, and TRBD2 aligns with 8 junction nucleotides. The sequencing used peripheral blood mononuclear cells (PBMCs), collected at new diagnosis, from a patient treated with antithyroid drugs. This clonotype was sampled from a woman in her twenties or thirties with Graves disease. Donor details come from another sample of the same person, matched by shared clones. The DNA reads as follows: TGTGCCAGCAGTGCTACTAGCGGCTGGGGCACAGATACGCAGTATTTT. It encodes CASSATSGWGTDTQYF.